Reported below is one T cell receptor beta chain. The V end was cut by 0 bases, the J end by 5 bases, with 8 bases between. The CDR3 covers 13 residues. In germline, CDR1 is SGDLS, CDR2 YYNGEE. This record belongs to a study of blood T cell repertoires in COVID-19. TCRdb's table, derived via immunoSEQ multiplex PCR, lists solely in-frame clones and lacks some. The sample has around 290,000 clones, around 89% seen once; the top ten hold about 4.6%. The specimen sequenced was peripheral blood. The sequence was collected from a man aged 40-55 years with acute or convalescent COVID-19. The genes are TRBV9 and TRBJ1-2, with D tentatively TRBD1 (5 bases). The CDR3: CASSVAGWYGYTF. Written as DNA, the CDR3 is TGTGCCAGCAGCGTAGCAGGGTGGTATGGCTACACCTTC.